What follows are 2 T cell receptor beta chains derived from one specimen sequenced in a study of vaccination effects on CD4 cells after COVID-19. TCRdb's copy holds only in-frame clones and misses some; the assay was immunoSEQ multiplex PCR. The sample lists about 51,000 clones, roughly 72% occurring once. No antigen has been identified for these receptors. It was after around 10 days of culture that CD4+ T cells were isolated. Sequenced here: CD4+ T cells from PBMCs cultured without peptide, sampled before COVID-19 vaccination. The origin of the receptors is a human donor who had a prior SARS-CoV-2 infection.

The chain joins TRBV5-1 to TRBJ2-5; D not certain. This CDR3 has 13 amino acids. V was shortened by 0 bases and J by 0 bases, with 3 bases between the two germline ends. Looked up from germline, CDR1 is SGHRS and CDR2 is YFSETQ. This CDR3 reads CASSLGYQETQYF. In DNA, the CDR3 is TGCGCCAGCAGCTTGGGGTACCAAGAGACCCAGTACTTC.

J is TRBJ2-3 and V is TRBV14; 9 nucleotides line up with TRBD2. CDR1 is SGHDN, CDR2 FVKESK, per germline. The CDR3 contains 19 residues. J lost 2 bases, V lost 4 bases, and 16 bases had no gene match. CDR3 loop: CASSPKRLRLAELTDTQYF. The DNA of the CDR3 is TGTGCCAGCAGCCCAAAGAGACTAAGACTAGCGGAACTCACAGATACGCAGTATTTT. Supplemented by reference TRBV14 and TRBJ2-3, the full variable domain reads EAGVTQFPSHSVIEKGQTVTLRCDPISGHDNLYWYRRVMGKEIKFLLHFVKESKQDESGMPNNRFLAERTGGTYSTLKVQPAELEDSGVYFCASSPKRLRLAELTDTQYFGPGTRLTVL.